The rows below give T cell receptor beta chains drawn from one sample of a study of T-cell memory formation after mild COVID-19. TCRdb recomputed calls from the 5' RACE reads with MiXCR, one row per CDR3 protein. The sample carries about 430,000 distinct CDR3 sequences, 20% to 30% recorded once. Sequencing was carried out using PBMCs or a T cell subset sorted from them (not recorded which). These receptors came from an adult woman who had mild COVID-19 (a few samples of this study predate the infection). Cell type and time point are not known. The CDR3 runs from the conserved cysteine through the conserved F or W. A D gene is named only where the DNA matches it firmly. Part of the rows lack a size; the others show once, few, many or a class for expanded clones.

j_call v_call d_call clone_size cdr3_nt cdr3_aa
TRBJ2-7 TRBV11-2 . . TGTGCCAGCAGCTTGGGACCGATCTACGAGCAGTACTTC CASSLGPIYEQYF
TRBJ1-4 TRBV12-3/TRBV12-4 . . TGTGCCAGCAGTTTTTTCCCGGCATTGGGTGAAAAACTGTTTTTT CASSFFPALGEKLFF
TRBJ2-3 TRBV6-5 TRBD1 . TGTGCCAGCAGTGGCGGACAGGGGACGCAGTATTTT CASSGGQGTQYF
TRBJ1-1 TRBV2 . . TGTGCCAGCAGCTCCCCCGGCTGGGGAAAGGGGGAAACTGAAGCTTTCTTT CASSSPGWGKGETEAFF
TRBJ2-5 TRBV5-1 TRBD2 . TGCGCCAGCAGCTTGGGACTAGCGGGGTCACAAGAGACCCAGTACTTC CASSLGLAGSQETQYF
TRBJ1-1 TRBV2 TRBD1 . TGTGCCAGCATAAGGGACAGGGGCCGAGGGACTGAAGCTTTCTTT CASIRDRGRGTEAFF
TRBJ1-2 TRBV4-1 . . TGCGCCAGTACAGGGCCCCCCAACTATGCCTACTACACCTTC CASTGPPNYAYYTF
TRBJ1-1 TRBV11-1 . many TGTGCCAGCAGCTTTGGCCTCATGAACACTGAAGCTTTCTTT CASSFGLMNTEAFF
TRBJ2-7 TRBV7-9 . . TGTGCCAGCAGCGTAGGCGGAGTCGACCCAGAGGAGCAGTACTTC CASSVGGVDPEEQYF
TRBJ2-7 TRBV6-4 TRBD2 few TGTGCCAGCAGTGACGGGGGACTAACGATGAACTACGAGCAGTACTTC CASSDGGLTMNYEQYF
TRBJ2-3 TRBV28 . . TGTGCCAGCTCGGAAACCACAGATACGCAGTATTTT CASSETTDTQYF
TRBJ2-5 TRBV7-9 . few TGTGCCAGCAGCTCACGGGGGCTACAAGAGACCCAGTACTTC CASSSRGLQETQYF
TRBJ2-7 TRBV5-1 TRBD2 many TGCGCCAGCAGGATGACTAGCGGCTACGAGCAGTACTTC CASRMTSGYEQYF
TRBJ1-2 TRBV24-1 . . TGTGCCACCAGCCAAAGATCTAACTATGGCTACACCTTC CATSQRSNYGYTF
TRBJ2-2 TRBV4-2 TRBD2 few TGTGCCAGCAGCCAAGATCGTACCGGGGGGGCCAGAGGCGGGGAGCTGTTTTTT CASSQDRTGGARGGELFF
TRBJ2-3 TRBV5-1 . . TGCGCCAGCAGCTTGGAGGTCCGGCTAACCCGGATTGATACGCAGTATTTT CASSLEVRLTRIDTQYF
TRBJ2-4 TRBV29-1 . . TGCAGCGTGGAAAACATGAACATTCAGTACTTC CSVENMNIQYF
TRBJ2-4 TRBV5-1 TRBD2 . TGCGCCAGCTCCGCTGGCGGGACTAGTCGAAACATTCAGTACTTC CASSAGGTSRNIQYF
TRBJ2-3 TRBV6-6 TRBD1 few TGTGCCAGCCACGACCGGGACAGGGGGACGGATACGCAGTATTTT CASHDRDRGTDTQYF
TRBJ2-7 TRBV14 . . TGTGCCAGCAGCCAAGGTTGGGGAGGACCGAGGAGCTACGAGCAGTACTTC CASSQGWGGPRSYEQYF
TRBJ2-7 TRBV6-2/TRBV6-3 TRBD2 few TGTGCCAGCAAAGTCGGGAGGGCCTCCTACGAGCAGTACTTC CASKVGRASYEQYF
TRBJ2-1 TRBV28 . few . CASSPPWGQGAIF
TRBJ2-1 TRBV11-2 . few TGTGCCAGCAGCCCGTCTCCTAGGTTATACAATGAGCAGTTCTTC CASSPSPRLYNEQFF
TRBJ2-3 TRBV18 TRBD2 few TGTGCCAGCTCACCAGTTCCAGCGGGAGCTCGAACAGATACGCAGTATTTT CASSPVPAGARTDTQYF
TRBJ2-3 TRBV7-9 . . TGTGCCATCAGTCGGGACTGGGATAGCACAGATACGCAGTATTTT CAISRDWDSTDTQYF
TRBJ2-2 TRBV3-1 TRBD2 . TGTGCCAGCAGCCAAGAAGGTAGCGGGGCGAACACCGGGGAGCTGTTTTTT CASSQEGSGANTGELFF
TRBJ1-1 TRBV2 . few TGTGCCAGCGCGGGAGAGGCGAACACTGAAGCTTTCTTT CASAGEANTEAFF
TRBJ2-5 TRBV12-3/TRBV12-4 . few TGTGCCAGCAGTAGAACAGGGTCAGAGACCCAGTACTTC CASSRTGSETQYF
TRBJ1-2 TRBV7-9 . . TGTGCCAGCAGCTTAGCGGCAGGGAGAGGCTACACCTTC CASSLAAGRGYTF
TRBJ2-7 TRBV6-5 TRBD2 . TGTGCCAGCAGTTACCTGCCTAGCGGGTTATCCTACGAGCAGTACTTC CASSYLPSGLSYEQYF
TRBJ2-1 TRBV5-1 . few TGCGCCAGCGAGCGAGGTGATTTCTTCAATGAGCAGTTCTTC CASERGDFFNEQFF
TRBJ1-6 TRBV3-1 . . TGTGCCAGCAGCCAAAGTGACTATAATTCACCCCTCCACTTT CASSQSDYNSPLHF
TRBJ2-3 TRBV7-9 . few TGTGCCAGCACCCTTTCTTGGAGGACAGCCGGCACAGATACGCAGTATTTT CASTLSWRTAGTDTQYF
TRBJ1-1 TRBV7-2 TRBD1 few TGTGCCAGCAGCTTCGGGACAGGGGGCGAGAGATTTGGGGTGAACACTGAAGCTTTCTTT CASSFGTGGERFGVNTEAFF
TRBJ2-1 TRBV20-1 TRBD1 few TGCAGTGCAAACCTACCGGGACAGGGGGTCGAGTTCTTC CSANLPGQGVEFF
TRBJ2-7 TRBV27 . few TGTGCCAGCAGTCCCGCGAGGAAATCTGGCGAGCAGTACTTC CASSPARKSGEQYF
TRBJ1-2 TRBV4-1 . few TGCGCCAGCAGCCAACTCCGACTTCCGCCCGGGGGCAGGACTGGCTACACCTTC CASSQLRLPPGGRTGYTF
TRBJ2-5 TRBV6-1 TRBD1 few TGTGCCAGCAGTGAAGCCTGGACAGGGAACCAAGAGACCCAGTACTTC CASSEAWTGNQETQYF
TRBJ1-2 TRBV7-8 . . TGTGCCAGCAGCTTAGTCGTGAAAAACTATGGCTACACCTTC CASSLVVKNYGYTF
TRBJ2-7 TRBV9 TRBD1 many TGTGCCAGCAGCGTCGGACAGGGGGCCTACGAGCAGTACTTC CASSVGQGAYEQYF
TRBJ1-1 TRBV5-1 TRBD1 . TGCGCCAGCAGCCCAGGCCCGGGACAGGGCAACACTGAAGCTTTCTTT CASSPGPGQGNTEAFF
TRBJ2-6 TRBV30 . . TGTGCCTGGAGTGTCCTATCGGGGGCCAACGTCCTGACTTTC CAWSVLSGANVLTF
TRBJ2-3 TRBV12-3/TRBV12-4 TRBD2 few TGTGCCAGCAGTTTGGCGGGGGGACTAGCGGGAGTTGCAGATACGCAGTATTTT CASSLAGGLAGVADTQYF
TRBJ2-1 TRBV5-4 . . TGTGCCAGCAGCTTGCCCGGACCTAAGGTGGATGAGCAGTTCTTC CASSLPGPKVDEQFF
TRBJ2-7 TRBV4-2 . . TGTGCCAGCAGCCAAGAATCATCGGGGGCCTACGAGCAGTACTTC CASSQESSGAYEQYF
TRBJ2-7 TRBV20-1 TRBD1 . TGCAGTGCACGGACAGGGGGGAACTACGAGCAGTACTTC CSARTGGNYEQYF
TRBJ1-1 TRBV18 TRBD1 many TGTGCCAGCCAACAGGGGAGGAACACTGAAGCTTTCTTT CASQQGRNTEAFF
TRBJ2-3 TRBV12-3/TRBV12-4 TRBD2 . TGTGCCAGCATCCTTACTAGCGGGACACACCCTAGCACAGATACGCAGTATTTT CASILTSGTHPSTDTQYF
TRBJ2-3 TRBV20-1 TRBD2 . TGCAGTGTTGGGGTAGCGGGAGTTCGCGGCACAGATACGCAGTATTTT CSVGVAGVRGTDTQYF
TRBJ1-3 TRBV20-1 . . TGCAGTGCTAGACAGCGCTCTGGAAACACCATATATTTT CSARQRSGNTIYF
TRBJ1-2 TRBV18 . . TGTGCCAGCTCACACCAGGAGGGACTGGGGTATGGCTACACCTTC CASSHQEGLGYGYTF
TRBJ2-1 TRBV12-3/TRBV12-4 . . TGTGCCAGCAGTTTAAAGAGGGGCTCCTACAATGAGCAGTTCTTC CASSLKRGSYNEQFF
TRBJ2-5 TRBV4-3 TRBD2 few TGCGCCAGCAGCCAAGGGCTACTAGCGGGAGGAGAGACCCAGTACTTC CASSQGLLAGGETQYF
TRBJ2-3 TRBV5-6 TRBD1 few TGTGCCAGCAGCAAGCAGGGGGCAGATACGCAGTATTTT CASSKQGADTQYF
TRBJ2-7 TRBV5-1 . . TGCGCAAGCAGCTTGTCGTCCGGGGGCTACGAGCAGTACTTC CASSLSSGGYEQYF